Listed below are T cell receptor beta chains from one sample, sequenced in a study of cytomegalovirus exposure and HLA in healthy donors. TCRdb keeps only in-frame clones here, not all; method: immunoSEQ multiplex PCR. Found here are about 270,000 clones, roughly 70% of them singletons; the top ten hold approximately 2.3%. The sequenced sample was PBMCs. Receptors were obtained from a female donor in good health and CMV-seronegative. The CDR3 runs from the conserved cysteine through the conserved F or W. A D gene is named only where the DNA matches it firmly. Clone size is not always given. Where it is, it says once, few, many or a class for expanded clones.

.	once	TRBV11-3	TRBJ2-3	TGTGCCAGCAGCCCCCCAGGGGGGCCTCGCACAGATACGCAGTATTTT	CASSPPGGPRTDTQYF
TRBD2	.	TRBV18	TRBJ2-5	TGTGCCAGCTCACCACCGAGCGGGAGGGCCGAGACCCAGTACTTC	CASSPPSGRAETQYF
TRBD1	.	TRBV11-3	TRBJ2-5	TGTGCCAGCAGCTCGGGCCTTGGACAGGGGGCTTCTGAGACCCAGTACTTC	CASSSGLGQGASETQYF
TRBD2	.	TRBV5-1	TRBJ2-5	TGCGCCAGCAGCCCAGGACTAGCGGGAGAAGGAGAGACCCAGTACTTC	CASSPGLAGEGETQYF
.	.	TRBV6-1	TRBJ2-7	TGTGCCAGCACCCCCATCCGGGTTGTAAGTTACGAGCAGTACTTC	CASTPIRVVSYEQYF
.	.	TRBV9	TRBJ1-1	TGTGCCAGCAGCGTGGGGGCTATGAACACTGAAGCTTTCTTT	CASSVGAMNTEAFF
.	few	TRBV27	TRBJ1-2	TGTGCCAGCAGTTCTACCCCGAGGGGGGGGGAGTATGGCTACACCTTC	CASSSTPRGGEYGYTF
TRBD2	.	TRBV2	TRBJ2-2	TGTGCCAGTTTAGGGACTAGCGGGAGTGGCACCGGGGAGCTGTTTTTT	CASLGTSGSGTGELFF
TRBD1	.	TRBV19	TRBJ2-2	TGTGCCAGTAGTACCACCGGGACAGGGGGTTCCGGGGAGCTGTTTTTT	CASSTTGTGGSGELFF
.	.	TRBV27	TRBJ2-2	TGTGCCAGCAGTTTCACGGGAGCCGAGCTGTTTTTT	CASSFTGAELFF
TRBD1	.	TRBV25-1	TRBJ1-6	TGTGCCAGCAGTGAATTGGGGACAGGGTATAATTCACCCCTCCACTTT	CASSELGTGYNSPLHF
.	few	TRBV27	TRBJ1-1	TGTGCCAGCAGTTTATCCAGGGGCGGAACTGAAGCTTTCTTT	CASSLSRGGTEAFF
.	.	TRBV10-3	TRBJ1-1	TGTGCCATCAGTGGGAGGGAGGACACTGAAGCTTTCTTT	CAISGREDTEAFF